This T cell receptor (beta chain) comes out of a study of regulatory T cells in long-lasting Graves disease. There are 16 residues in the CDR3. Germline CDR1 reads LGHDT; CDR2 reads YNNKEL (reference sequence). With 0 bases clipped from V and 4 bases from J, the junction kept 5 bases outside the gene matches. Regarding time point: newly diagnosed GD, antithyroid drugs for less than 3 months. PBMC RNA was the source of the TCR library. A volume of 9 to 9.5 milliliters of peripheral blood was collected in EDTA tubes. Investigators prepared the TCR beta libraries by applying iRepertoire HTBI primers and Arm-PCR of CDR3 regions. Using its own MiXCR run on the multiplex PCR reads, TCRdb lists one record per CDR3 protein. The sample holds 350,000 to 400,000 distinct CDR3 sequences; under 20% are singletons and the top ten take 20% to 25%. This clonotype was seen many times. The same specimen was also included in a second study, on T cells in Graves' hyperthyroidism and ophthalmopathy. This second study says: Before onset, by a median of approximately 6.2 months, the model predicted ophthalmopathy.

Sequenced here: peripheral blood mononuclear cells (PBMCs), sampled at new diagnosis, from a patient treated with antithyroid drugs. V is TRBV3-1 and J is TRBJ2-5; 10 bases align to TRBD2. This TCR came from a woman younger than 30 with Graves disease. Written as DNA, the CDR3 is TGTGCCAGCAGCCAAGATCGACTAGCGGGTGTAGAGACCCAGTACTTC. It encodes CASSQDRLAGVETQYF.